Presented here are 14 T cell receptor beta chains from one specimen sequenced in a study of T cell repertoires in cytomegalovirus infection. MiXCR was run by TCRdb on the reads, yielding one entry per CDR3 protein. The sample records about 570,000 distinct CDR3 sequences, under 45% being singletons. No antigen is known for these receptors. The source was cultured PBMCs, collected from culture after CMV antigen stimulation. These TCRs come from a human donor in good health (CMV status not recorded). Some clones in this sample may be carry-over from other donors' samples.

The chain employs TRBV2 and TRBJ1-4; perhaps TRBD1 as D (5 bases). Germline V gene sequence: CDR1 SNHLY, CDR2 FYNNEI. There are 11 residues in the CDR3. The germline V and J ends were trimmed by 9 bases and 12 bases, with 14 bases remaining between them. CDR3 loop: CASAGQVELFF. The CDR3 DNA is TGTGCCAGTGCGGGGCAGGTTGAACTGTTTTTT. The variable domain in full, with the rest retrieved from reference TRBV2 and TRBJ1-4, is EPEVTQTPSHQVTQMGQEVILRCVPISNHLYFYWYRQILGQKVEFLVSFYNNEISEKSEIFDDQFSVERPDGSNFTLKIRSTKLEDSAMYFCASAGQVELFFGSGTQLSVL.

This chain connects TRBV12-3 or TRBV12-4 to TRBJ1-2, with 10 nucleotides matching TRBD1. With V trimmed by 1 base and J by 3 bases, 11 bases remained unmatched. CDR3 length equals 18 residues. DNA of the CDR3: TGTGCCAGCAGTTTAGTACCGGGACAGGGGACCACTGACTATGGCTACACCTTC. Translating gives CASSLVPGQGTTDYGYTF.

This clonotype was seen repeatedly, ten times or more. The rearrangement joins TRBV7-6 to TRBJ2-5; TRBD2 matches 15 bases. The CDR3 is 14 residues long. In germline, CDR1 is SGHVS, CDR2 FNYEAQ. V lost 4 bases and J lost 10; bases outside the gene matches: 4. Here the CDR3 reads CASSSGLAGGDQYF. CDR3 nucleotide sequence: TGTGCCAGCAGCTCCGGACTAGCGGGAGGGGACCAGTACTTC.

This chain connects TRBV2 to TRBJ2-1, with 10 bases aligning to TRBD2. The CDR3 spans 16 residues. Germline CDR1 and CDR2: SNHLY and FYNNEI. V shed 3 bases and J 7 bases; nucleotides not matched to a gene: 9. CDR3 protein: CASSDRLAGAGNEQFF. The CDR3 DNA is TGTGCCAGCAGTGATCGGCTAGCGGGGGCGGGGAATGAGCAGTTCTTC. Drawing the rest from reference TRBV2 and TRBJ2-1, the complete variable domain is EPEVTQTPSHQVTQMGQEVILRCVPISNHLYFYWYRQILGQKVEFLVSFYNNEISEKSEIFDDQFSVERPDGSNFTLKIRSTKLEDSAMYFCASSDRLAGAGNEQFFGPGTRLTVL.

V is TRBV7-4 and J is TRBJ1-1; D remains ambiguous. Germline CDR1 SGHVT, CDR2 SQSDAQ. Trimming took 5 bases from V and 3 from J, leaving 13 bases between them. The CDR3 has 14 amino acids. The CDR3 spells CASSGLPMDTEAFF. The DNA for the CDR3 is TGTGCCAGCAGCGGGTTGCCGATGGACACTGAAGCTTTCTTT.

The chain couples TRBV6-6 to TRBJ2-1, with D uncertain. Trimming shortened V by 4 bases and J by 6 bases, and 7 bases separated the two germline ends. Germline loops: CDR1 MNHNY, CDR2 SVGAGI (reference sequence). The CDR3 has 12 residues. The CDR3: CASSSFGNEQFF. DNA for the CDR3: TGTGCCAGCAGTTCCTTCGGCAATGAGCAGTTCTTC.

This rearrangement joins TRBV19 to TRBJ1-5; D is unresolved. Trimming removed 3 bases at V and 4 bases at J, with 7 bases between. Germline loops: CDR1 LNHDA, CDR2 SQIVND (reference sequence). The CDR3 has 13 amino acids. CDR3 nucleotides: TGTGCCAGTAGTATCGCGGGGAATCAGCCCCAGCATTTT. Residues: CASSIAGNQPQHF.

The chain employs TRBV7-8 and TRBJ2-2; 10 bases map to TRBD2. The V gene's germline CDR1 is SGHVS and CDR2 FQNEAQ. The CDR3 contains 15 residues. Trimming took 3 bases from V and 3 from J; bases not matched to a gene: 1. CDR3 protein: CASSFLAGDTGELFF. CDR3 in DNA: TGTGCCAGCAGCTTTCTAGCGGGGGACACCGGGGAGCTGTTTTTT.

The gene calls are TRBV6-1 and TRBJ2-5; 14 bases are a match to TRBD2. CDR1 and CDR2 (germline): MNHNS, SASEGT. V was pared by 4 bases and J by 1 base, with 2 bases of the junction left unmatched. CDR3 length: 16 amino acids. This chain's CDR3 is CASSGGTSGGQETQYF. Here the CDR3 DNA reads TGTGCCAGCAGTGGGGGGACTAGCGGGGGCCAAGAGACCCAGTACTTC.

The chain is built from TRBV12-5 and TRBJ2-3; D remains unclear. Trimming left V 4 bases short and J 2 bases short, with 16 bases between. Germline CDR1 LGHNT, CDR2 FRNRAP. The CDR3 loop spans 16 amino acids. The CDR3 region has the DNA TGTGCTAGTGGTTCAAGAATTAGCCGGTTCACAGATACGCAGTATTTT. This sequence encodes CASGSRISRFTDTQYF.

The table lists this clonotype with a few counts. The chain combines TRBV7-8 with TRBJ2-4, with unresolved D. Germline loops: CDR1 SGHVS, CDR2 FQNEAQ. This CDR3 has 16 residues. The V end lost 5 bases, the J end lost 6 bases, and 20 bases lay between the germline ends. The DNA of the CDR3 is TGTGCCAGCAGCCTGGGTAGGGCCTTCACGTCAAACATTCAGTACTTC. It yields the protein CASSLGRAFTSNIQYF.

This clonotype was detected only a few times. The chain carries TRBV28 and TRBJ2-3; D might be TRBD2 (6 bases). V lost 3 bases to trimming and J lost 5 bases, with 15 bases between them. This CDR3 has 15 amino acids. CDR1 MDHEN and CDR2 SYDVKM come from the germline V gene. CDR3 DNA sequence: TGTGCCAGCAGTTTCCCTCGACGGGGGTTAGATACGCAGTATTTT. Translating it yields CASSFPRRGLDTQYF. Full variable domain (rest looked up from reference TRBV28 and TRBJ2-3): DVKVTQSSRYLVKRTGEKVFLECVQDMDHENMFWYRQDPGLGLRLIYFSYDVKMKEKGDIPEGYSVSREKKERFSLILESASTNQTSMYLCASSFPRRGLDTQYFGPGTRLTVL.

This clonotype was detected only a few times. The rearrangement joins TRBV7-2 to TRBJ2-5, with 9 bases matching TRBD2. Germline V lookup: CDR1 SGHTA, CDR2 FQGNSA. V shed 5 bases, J shed 2 bases, and the junction held 9 bases outside the gene matches. This CDR3 has 16 residues. The CDR3, as DNA: TGTGCCAGCAGCCCCCGAGGACTAGCGTCTCAAGAGACCCAGTACTTC. Translated, it gives CASSPRGLASQETQYF.

This clonotype was observed a few times. The rearrangement joins TRBV7-6 to TRBJ2-1; 8 nucleotides align to TRBD1. Per the germline V gene, CDR1 is SGHVS and CDR2 is FNYEAQ. The CDR3 is 18 residues long. V lost 3 bases and J lost 4; bases outside the gene matches: 14. As DNA, the CDR3 is TGTGCCAGCAGCTTTAGGCGACAGGGGCCTTTCACATACAATGAGCAGTTCTTC. As protein: CASSFRRQGPFTYNEQFF.